One and the same sample provided the 27 T cell receptor beta chains below, sequenced in a study of beta chain features in type 1 diabetes. Notes on the study in general: Among all four CD4+ subsets, Type 1 diabetes patients had TCRB CDR3s that were moderately but significantly shorter.

The antigens for these receptors are not known. Expressed TCRB transcripts were sequenced because the entire RNA isolate underwent reverse transcription. The data were produced by immunoSEQ multiplex PCR, yet TCRdb's version contains in-frame clones alone and is incomplete. The table lists about 340,000 clones, 13% of them singletons. The sample was naive CD4+ T cells from blood. Receptors originate from a woman between 18 and 29 years old with type 1 diabetes.

The V call is TRBV28, the J call TRBJ2-3; 8 positions match TRBD2. V gave up 6 bases and J gave up 3 bases; unmatched junction bases: 5. Germline CDR1 is MDHEN and CDR2 is SYDVKM. The CDR3 is made up of 14 amino acids. The CDR3 DNA follows: TGTGCCAGCAGATTAGCGGGAACGACAGATACGCAGTATTTT. It translates to CASRLAGTTDTQYF.

Only a few counts were recorded for this clone. This chain connects TRBV19 to TRBJ2-2, with no clear D. CDR1 and CDR2 from the germline V gene are LNHDA and SQIVND (reference sequence). This CDR3 has 13 residues. With 6 bases removed from V and 8 bases from J, the gap between germline ends came to 13 bases. Here the CDR3 DNA reads TGTGCCAGTAGGCAGCATTCCGGGGGGGAGCTGTTTTTT. It encodes CASRQHSGGELFF.

Only a few counts were recorded for this clone. This chain connects TRBV21-1 to TRBJ1-5. TRBV21-1 is classified as a pseudogene. This CDR3 is 10 amino acids long. This CDR3 is CASISQPQHF. CDR3 DNA sequence: TGTGCCAGCATTAGTCAGCCCCAGCATTTT.

This clone was found a few times. The chain employs TRBV30 and TRBJ1-2; D ambiguous. The CDR3 length is 14 residues. V was trimmed by 3 bases and J by 3 bases, leaving 14 bases between them. The germline gives CDR1 GTSNPN, CDR2 SVGIG (reference sequence). The DNA for the CDR3 is TGTGCCTGGAGGTCTCTGGGGAGAGACTATGGCTACACCTTC. It specifies CAWRSLGRDYGYTF.

The genes are TRBV7-2 and TRBJ2-7; TRBD2 is a possible D gene (6 bases). The CDR3 has 13 residues. Per germline, CDR1 SGHTA and CDR2 FQGNSA. The V end was cut by 0 bases, the J end by 6 bases, with 9 bases between. The CDR3 DNA reads TGTGCCAGCAGCTTAGCCGGGAGAGGCGAGCAGTACGTC. It encodes CASSLAGRGEQYV.

This clone occurred a few times. The DNA for the CDR3 is TGTGCCAGCAGTAACCGACAGGGGGGAGCAGGAAACACCATATATTTT. Amino acid sequence: CASSNRQGGAGNTIYF. The chain carries TRBV27 and TRBJ1-3; the match to TRBD1 covers 9 bases. Trimming took 5 bases from V and 4 from J; bases not matched to a gene: 9. The CDR3 is 16 residues long. Per germline, CDR1 MNHEY and CDR2 SMNVEV (reference sequence).

The rearrangement joins TRBV29-1 to TRBJ1-1, with a possible D match to TRBD1 (6 bases). Germline assignment: CDR1 SQVTM and CDR2 ANQGSEA. The V gene lost 8 bases and the J gene lost 2 bases, with 12 bases spanning the gap. The CDR3 loop spans 12 amino acids. The CDR3: CSSTRGNTEAFF. The CDR3 DNA is TGCAGCTCGACCAGGGGAAACACTGAAGCTTTCTTT.

This chain joins TRBV7-2 and TRBJ2-4, with 9 nucleotides matching TRBD2. CDR3 length: 15 residues. CDR1 and CDR2 from the germline V gene are SGHTA and FQGNSA. The V segment lost 5 bases and the J segment 6 bases; nucleotides outside the gene matches: 8. The CDR3 loop is CASSTAGTSRNIQYF. CDR3 in DNA: TGTGCCAGCAGCACCGCCGGGACTAGCAGAAACATTCAGTACTTC.

The chain carries TRBV7-9 and TRBJ2-1; the D gene is possibly TRBD1 (6 bases). CDR1 and CDR2 (germline): SEHNR, FQNEAQ (reference sequence). The V gene lost 7 bases and the J gene lost 0 bases, with 16 bases spanning the gap. The CDR3 has 16 amino acids. Here the CDR3 DNA reads TGTGCCAGCATCGGGGACACTCGGGGCTCCTACAATGAGCAGTTCTTC. Translating gives CASIGDTRGSYNEQFF.

V is TRBV14 and J is TRBJ2-1; D unclear. V gave up 2 bases and J gave up 2 bases, with 13 bases separating them. Germline CDR1 SGHDN, CDR2 FVKESK. The CDR3 has 16 residues. CDR3 nucleotides: TGTGCCAGCAGCCAATTAATCAGAACGACCTACAATGAGCAGTTCTTC. Amino acid sequence: CASSQLIRTTYNEQFF.

CDR3 region: CASSYSTSGGTGELFF. CDR3 DNA: TGTGCCAGCAGTTACTCGACTAGCGGGGGCACCGGGGAGCTGTTTTTT. This chain connects TRBV6-5 to TRBJ2-2; 12 nucleotides line up with TRBD2. V lost 0 bases to trimming and J lost 4 bases; unmatched junction nucleotides: 0. CDR3 length equals 16 residues. Germline V gives CDR1 MNHEY, CDR2 SVGAGI.

The chain has TRBV6-5 and TRBJ2-7; D perhaps matches TRBD2 (5 bases). Germline V gene sequence: CDR1 MNHEY, CDR2 SVGAGI. CDR3 length: 12 residues. V lost 8 bases, J lost 7 bases, and 15 bases lay in between. The CDR3 reads CASSAPRLEQYV. The CDR3, as DNA: TGTGCCAGCTCCGCGCCCAGACTAGAGCAGTACGTC.

The chain links TRBV27 to TRBJ2-7, with 12 bases aligning to TRBD1. CDR3 length equals 17 residues. Germline V CDR1 and CDR2: MNHEY, SMNVEV (reference sequence). The trim removed 4 bases at V and 12 bases at J, leaving 19 bases unmatched. The CDR3 is CASSSIPWRDRGRTAYF. The CDR3 nucleotides read TGTGCCAGCAGTTCCATCCCGTGGAGGGACAGGGGGCGAACCGCGTACTTC.

This clone turned up a few times. The chain couples TRBV5-1 to TRBJ2-5, with TRBD1 matching over 7 bases. The CDR3 consists of 13 residues. Germline-derived CDR1 and CDR2 are SGHRS and YFSETQ. J lost 2 bases, V lost 7 bases, and 5 bases had no gene match. CDR3 amino acids: CASGRGWQETQYF. In DNA form, the CDR3 reads TGCGCCAGCGGCAGGGGGTGGCAAGAGACCCAGTACTTC.

The chain links TRBV30 to TRBJ1-5, with D possibly matching TRBD1 (5 bases). Between the trimmed V and J ends, which lost 1 base and 3 bases, there was a span of 10 bases. The CDR3 has 14 residues. Germline CDR1 is GTSNPN and CDR2 is SVGIG (reference sequence). CDR3 nucleotides: TGTGCCTGGAGTGGCCAGGGCTCCAATCAGCCCCAGCATTTT. Residues: CAWSGQGSNQPQHF.

This clone was detected a few times. This chain joins TRBV5-1 and TRBJ2-3, with D unresolved. V lost 0 bases and J 2 bases, leaving 7 bases between the germline ends. The CDR3 has 14 residues. CDR1 and CDR2 from the germline V gene are SGHRS and YFSETQ. The chain's CDR3 is CASSLDQLTDTQYF. DNA of the CDR3: TGCGCCAGCAGCTTGGATCAACTCACAGATACGCAGTATTTT.

The rearrangement links TRBV10-3 to TRBJ2-1; TRBD2 agrees at 8 bases. CDR1 is ENHRY and CDR2 is SYGVKD in the germline V gene. The CDR3 is 13 amino acids. V gave up 2 bases and J gave up 8 bases; unmatched junction bases: 2. The CDR3 loop reads CAISEAGRDEQFF. The CDR3 region has the DNA TGTGCCATCAGTGAGGCCGGGAGGGATGAGCAGTTCTTC.

This clone was seen more than once but under ten times. The chain combines TRBV7-8 with TRBJ1-1; 10 positions agree with TRBD1. The CDR3 spans 18 residues. Per germline, CDR1 SGHVS and CDR2 FQNEAQ. J gave up 1 base and V 5 bases, and 13 bases lay outside the gene matches. CDR3 sequence (DNA): TGTGCCAGCAGCCCGTCGCGGGACAGGGGCTTCAGGAACACTGAAGCTTTCTTT. Protein sequence: CASSPSRDRGFRNTEAFF.

The chain carries TRBV18 and TRBJ1-2; D is undetermined. The germline V gene encodes CDR1 KGHSH and CDR2 LQKENI. Deletions cut 3 bases from V and 8 bases from J, with 10 bases between. The CDR3 has 12 residues. Here the CDR3 reads CASSPDRRGYTF. The CDR3 bases are TGTGCCAGCTCACCGGACCGGAGGGGCTACACCTTC. The full variable domain, its missing parts supplied by reference TRBV18 and TRBJ1-2, is NAGVMQNPRHLVRRRGQEARLRCSPMKGHSHVYWYRQLPEEGLKFMVYLQKENIIDESGMPKERFSAEFPKEGPSILRIQQVVRGDSAAYFCASSPDRRGYTFGSGTRLTVV.

The chain recombines TRBV5-1 with TRBJ1-5; possible D gene TRBD1, 5 bases. From germline, CDR1 is SGHRS and CDR2 YFSETQ. V gave up 0 bases and J gave up 5 bases, with 18 bases separating them. The CDR3 has 17 residues. CDR3 coding DNA: TGCGCCAGCAGCTTGGACCCACCTCAGGGCCCCTATCAGCCCCAGCATTTT. The encoded protein is CASSLDPPQGPYQPQHF.

V and J are TRBV18 and TRBJ1-1; the D gene is possibly TRBD1 (5 bases). The V end was cut by 6 bases, the J end by 11 bases, with 13 bases between. The CDR3 spans 11 residues. Germline assignment: CDR1 KGHSH and CDR2 LQKENI. The DNA of the CDR3 is TGTGCCAGCTCGACGGGGGAGGCCGCTTTCTTT. It codes for CASSTGEAAFF.

This clone was seen more than once but under ten times. The chain recombines TRBV5-1 with TRBJ2-1; 7 nucleotides agree with TRBD2. CDR1 is SGHRS, CDR2 YFSETQ, per germline. CDR3 length: 16 amino acids. V lost 4 bases and J lost 5; bases outside the gene matches: 12. CDR3 nucleotide sequence: TGCGCCAGCAGCCCTTCCGGGGCTAGCGGAAACAATGAGCAGTTCTTC. Translated: CASSPSGASGNNEQFF. The variable domain in full, with the rest retrieved from reference TRBV5-1 and TRBJ2-1, is KAGVTQTPRYLIKTRGQQVTLSCSPISGHRSVSWYQQTPGQGLQFLFEYFSETQRNKGNFPGRFSGRQFSNSRSEMNVSTLELGDSALYLCASSPSGASGNNEQFFGPGTRLTVL.

This chain joins TRBV7-2 and TRBJ2-4, with D maybe TRBD1 (6 bases). The germline V gene encodes CDR1 SGHTA and CDR2 FQGNSA. Trimming removed 5 bases from V and 2 bases from J, with 16 bases in between. The CDR3 is made up of 16 amino acids. The CDR3 DNA reads as TGTGCCAGCAGCCTTGGATTGACAGGCCCCAAAAACATTCAGTACTTC. Translating it yields CASSLGLTGPKNIQYF.

V and J are TRBV6-6 and TRBJ2-7; 7 bases agree with TRBD1. CDR1 is MNHNY and CDR2 is SVGAGI in the germline V gene (reference sequence). V lost 4 bases, J lost 10 bases, and 13 bases stayed unmatched. CDR3 length: 14 residues. The CDR3 spells CASSWGQNLRSQYF. The CDR3 DNA is TGTGCCAGCAGTTGGGGACAGAACCTACGATCTCAGTACTTC.

This chain joins TRBV5-6 and TRBJ1-1, with 7 bases fitting TRBD1. This CDR3 has 14 amino acids. Germline CDR1 reads SGHDT; CDR2 reads YYEEEE. The junction had 2 bases not matched to a gene; V was cut back by 2 bases and J by 1 base. The CDR3, as DNA: TGTGCCAGCAGCTTTTACAGGGGGAACACTGAAGCTTTCTTT. Amino acid sequence: CASSFYRGNTEAFF.

Worth noting for this clone: This sample includes further DNA sequences coding for the same CDR3. The chain combines TRBV29-1 with TRBJ1-5; no definite D call. Germline V gene sequence: CDR1 SQVTM, CDR2 ANQGSEA. The CDR3 runs to 12 residues. The V end lost 5 bases, the J end lost 0 bases, and 5 bases lay between the germline ends. For the CDR3, the DNA is TGCAGCGTTAGCGGTAGCAATCAGCCCCAGCATTTT. Amino acid sequence: CSVSGSNQPQHF.

The chain uses TRBV7-9 and TRBJ2-4, with D hard to call. Germline assignment: CDR1 SEHNR and CDR2 FQNEAQ (reference sequence). CDR3 length: 16 residues. Deletions cut 1 base from V and 0 bases from J, with 10 bases between. DNA for the CDR3: TGTGCCAGCAGCTTAGAAGCTCTAGTAGCCAAAAACATTCAGTACTTC. Translation: CASSLEALVAKNIQYF.